This record looks at one T cell receptor beta chain sequence and its context. Sample-barcoded 5' priming and a J-beta primer mix drove a second PCR of roughly 6 to 12 cycles. TCRdb re-derived calls from the 5' RACE reads in MiXCR, one entry per CDR3 protein. Counted here are about 720,000 distinct CDR3 sequences, 22% occurring once; the ten biggest clones make up roughly a fifth. The sample is drawn from a study of blood T cells in healthy people across ages. Per germline, CDR1 SGHRS and CDR2 YFSETQ. This CDR3 contains 13 residues. V lost 3 bases to trimming and J lost 10 bases, with 15 bases between them. The authors drew around 9.4 milliliters of peripheral blood from each donor.

The V and J genes are TRBV5-1 and TRBJ2-3; D is tentatively TRBD1 or TRBD2 (5 bases each). The specimen was blood. The TCR comes from a man between 65 and 85 years old in good health. The CDR3 region has the DNA TGCGCCAGCAGCTGGGACCTTCAAGGGGCGCAGTATTTT. Protein sequence: CASSWDLQGAQYF. Filled out from reference TRBV5-1 and TRBJ2-3, the complete variable domain reads KAGVTQTPRYLIKTRGQQVTLSCSPISGHRSVSWYQQTPGQGLQFLFEYFSETQRNKGNFPGRFSGRQFSNSRSEMNVSTLELGDSALYLCASSWDLQGAQYFGPGTRLTVL.